This entry lists 14 T cell receptor beta chains sequenced from one sample in a study of vaccination and CD4 T cells after COVID-19. Antigens of these TCRs are unknown. With the Oncomine TCR Beta short-read assay, DNA from cultured CD4+ T cells was sequenced. TCRdb reprocessed the PCR reads via MiXCR and lists one record per CDR3 protein. The repertoire consists of several thousand distinct CDR3 sequences, with around 33% occurring once and the leading ten covering roughly 20%. As for treatment: approximately 10-day PBMC culture with coronavirus spike peptide pools or control peptides (ViraFEST assay). The unexposed donor provided CD4+ T cells, which were taken before the COVID-19 pandemic (2011-2018). The specimen was CD4+ T cells from blood, cultured in vitro. The receptor set was obtained from a human donor in good health.

The CDR3 region is CASSQRKGVGGNQPQHF. The CDR3 coding sequence is TGCGCCAGCAGCCAGAGAAAGGGGGTGGGAGGCAATCAGCCCCAGCATTTT. The chain links TRBV4-1 to TRBJ1-5; D may be TRBD1 (6 bases). Trimming stripped 3 bases from V and 2 bases from J, with 17 bases between. This CDR3 has 17 amino acids. Germline V gives CDR1 MGHRA, CDR2 YSYEKL.

The V and J genes are TRBV5-4 and TRBJ2-6; 11 nucleotides line up with TRBD2. The germline V gene has CDR1 SGHNT and CDR2 YYREEE (reference sequence). V lost 0 bases, J lost 4 bases, and 9 bases stayed unmatched. The CDR3 covers 19 residues. CDR3: CASSLGLAGGLGGANVLTF. DNA of the CDR3: TGTGCCAGCAGCTTGGGGCTAGCGGGAGGCTTGGGGGGGGCCAACGTCCTGACTTTC. Full variable domain (outside the CDR3, taken from reference TRBV5-4 and TRBJ2-6): ETGVTQSPTHLIKTRGQQVTLRCSSQSGHNTVSWYQQALGQGPQFIFQYYREEENGRGNFPPRFSGLQFPNYSSELNVNALELDDSALYLCASSLGLAGGLGGANVLTFGAGSRLTVL.

This clonotype was detected a few times. The chain links TRBV2 to TRBJ2-5; a weak D match, TRBD2 (5 bases). The germline V and J ends were trimmed by 6 bases and 5 bases, with 10 bases remaining between them. Germline loops: CDR1 SNHLY, CDR2 FYNNEI. The CDR3 length is 12 residues. For the CDR3, the DNA is TGTGCCAGCAGGGCGGGTGGCGAGACCCAGTACTTC. The encoded protein is CASRAGGETQYF.

This clonotype has just a few counts. J is TRBJ1-6 and V is TRBV7-2, with unresolved D. The CDR3 loop spans 17 amino acids. CDR1 is SGHTA, CDR2 FQGNSA, per germline. With 4 bases removed from V and 10 bases from J, the gap between germline ends came to 23 bases. The CDR3 region has the DNA TGTGCCAGCAGCTGGATCCTCGGACGGGCCGTGAGCTCACCCCTCCACTTT. Its protein product is CASSWILGRAVSSPLHF.

There are a few counts of this clonotype. The chain has TRBV11-2 and TRBJ1-2; TRBD1 matches 7 bases. V was clipped by 8 bases and J by 4 bases; unmatched bases: 7. Germline CDR1 and CDR2: SGHAT and FQNNGV. CDR3 length: 13 amino acids. Written as DNA, the CDR3 is TGTGCCAGCGGAGAACAGGGGCCCTATGGCTACACCTTC. Protein: CASGEQGPYGYTF.

The chain recombines TRBV5-5 with TRBJ1-5; D unresolved. This CDR3 contains 15 residues. Trimming took off 0 bases at V and 2 bases at J, with 9 bases between the two ends. The germline V gene encodes CDR1 SGHKS and CDR2 YYEKEE (reference sequence). The CDR3, as DNA: TGTGCCAGCAGCTTGGCCCAAGCTGGCAATCAGCCCCAGCATTTT. Protein sequence: CASSLAQAGNQPQHF.

The genes are TRBV2 and TRBJ1-3; TRBD1 might be the D (5 bases). The V gene lost 5 bases and the J gene lost 0 bases, with 14 bases spanning the gap. The CDR3 length is 16 residues. Germline CDR1 reads SNHLY; CDR2 reads FYNNEI. The CDR3 DNA follows: TGTGCCAGCAGTCCGGGACGGGGCAACTCTGGAAACACCATATATTTT. It encodes CASSPGRGNSGNTIYF.

This chain connects TRBV11-2 to TRBJ2-7, with a tentative D call TRBD1 (7 bases). The CDR3 spans 14 residues. The V gene's germline CDR1 is SGHAT and CDR2 FQNNGV. V was trimmed by 5 bases and J by 4 bases, leaving 15 bases between them. The CDR3 nucleotides are TGTGCCAGCAGCCCCCAGGGGGGCCCATACGAGCAGTACTTC. Translation: CASSPQGGPYEQYF.

V usage is TRBV6-2 or TRBV6-3 and J usage is TRBJ1-5; possibly TRBD1 for D (5 bases). The CDR3 length is 15 residues. V was cut by 6 bases and J by 3 bases, with 15 bases left in between. From germline, CDR1 is MNHEY and CDR2 SVGEGT. The DNA for the CDR3 is TGTGCCAGCAGATTCGGGACCCTTTCCAATCAGCCCCAGCATTTT. Translation gives CASRFGTLSNQPQHF.

V and J are TRBV28 and TRBJ1-1, with TRBD1 identical over 8 bases. The CDR3 contains 15 residues. V lost 6 bases and J lost 1; bases outside the gene matches: 7. Germline values: CDR1 MDHEN, CDR2 SYDVKM. The CDR3: CASSRTGLRNTEAFF. DNA of the CDR3: TGTGCCAGCAGCCGGACAGGGCTACGGAACACTGAAGCTTTCTTT.

The chain combines TRBV7-9 with TRBJ1-1; TRBD1 matches 11 bases. V was clipped by 5 bases and J by 4 bases; unmatched bases: 12. Germline V gives CDR1 SEHNR, CDR2 FQNEAQ (reference sequence). This CDR3 contains 17 residues. CDR3 nucleotide sequence: TGTGCCAGCAGCCTGAACCTTGGCGGGACAGGGGGCACTGAAGCTTTCTTT. It is translated as CASSLNLGGTGGTEAFF.

The sample holds a few counts of this clonotype. DNA for the CDR3: TGCAGTGCGGATTATCAGGTAAATCAGCCCCAGCATTTT. Its translation: CSADYQVNQPQHF. This chain links TRBV20-1 with TRBJ1-5; D gene unclear. The V and J ends lost 6 bases and 4 bases respectively, with 13 bases between them. Germline values: CDR1 DFQATT, CDR2 SNEGSKA (reference sequence). The CDR3 spans 13 residues.

The V gene is TRBV19, the J gene TRBJ2-6; TRBD1 or TRBD2 may be the D gene (5 bases each). Trimming stripped 4 bases from V and 0 bases from J, with 10 bases between. The V gene's germline CDR1 is LNHDA and CDR2 SQIVND (reference sequence). The CDR3 runs to 16 residues. The CDR3 bases are TGTGCCAGTAGTAGGGGGTCCATCTCTGGGGCCAACGTCCTGACTTTC. Its protein is CASSRGSISGANVLTF.

This chain uses TRBV19 with TRBJ2-5; 7 bases map to TRBD2. The CDR3 runs to 15 residues. Germline loops: CDR1 LNHDA, CDR2 SQIVND (reference sequence). The V segment lost 1 base and the J segment 2 bases; nucleotides outside the gene matches: 4. DNA for the CDR3: TGTGCCAGTAGTATAGCGGGAGGTCGTCAAGAGACCCAGTACTTC. Encoded protein: CASSIAGGRQETQYF.